The clone carrying this T cell receptor (beta chain) was seen only a few times. This entry comes from a study of blood T cells in healthy people across ages. Germline V gene sequence: CDR1 LNHNV, CDR2 YYDKDF (reference sequence). Deletions cut 3 bases from V and 0 bases from J, with 15 bases between. This CDR3 has 16 amino acids. Combining a sample-barcoded 5' primer with a J-beta primer mix, a second PCR ran for about 6 to 12 cycles. TCRdb recomputed calls from the 5' RACE reads with MiXCR, one row per CDR3 protein. The sample lists more than 650,000 distinct CDR3 sequences; about 48% were seen once.

Sequencing used blood. The receptor comes from a man aged 80 or over in good health. The chain carries TRBV15 and TRBJ2-7; either TRBD1 or TRBD2 may fit D (5 bases each). The DNA for the CDR3 is TGTGCCACCAGCAGGATCCCGAGGGGTAGCTCCTACGAGCAGTACTTC. It codes for CATSRIPRGSSYEQYF.